This entry features one TCR beta chain sequence. Which antigen it targets is not known. No per-base quality is available; no much larger clone lies one base away. The CDR3 covers 14 residues, taking in both the cysteine and the phenylalanine. The entry retains the CDR3 DNA only, 42 bases that are in frame from base 1. The V and J ends are trimmed by 8 bases and 7 bases, leaving 18 bases between them. Sequences MNHNS (CDR1) and SASEGT (CDR2) are obtained from the germline V gene. The data were taken from a study of prognosis after radiotherapy for stage I lung cancer (dated by TCRdb to 2020 to 2023). Background for the entire study: Between April 2018 and January 2019, approximately 20 stage I NSCLC patients were enrolled in Nanjing, China. The study included 11 to 15 patients with newly diagnosed primary stage I lung tumors and several with oligometastatic NSCLC after surgical resection of the primary tumor. All patients were considered medically inoperable, owing to comorbidities in 11 to 13 and refusal of surgery in over 5. The cohort was made up of around 14 men and about 6 women, with a median age of around 70 years and an age range of roughly 50 to 95 years. Tumor histology was squamous cell carcinoma in roughly 7 patients and adenocarcinoma in twelve. Image-guided IMRT or VMAT was used to deliver SBRT in 3 to 5 fractions at a biologically effective dose of at least 100 Gy. No patient received concurrent therapy alongside SBRT. Distant metastases were developed by four of the 19 patients after SBRT, at a median of roughly 7 months, whereas no significant progression was observed in the other 15 patients. The study profiled peripheral blood TCR beta repertoires from stage I NSCLC patients before and after stereotactic body radiotherapy and related them to distant failure. A total of around 38 blood samples from 20 or so patients were sequenced, with one sample obtained before and one obtained after SBRT for each patient.

Results and caveats for the whole study, not just this receptor: Unique TCR clone counts fell after SBRT (median about 9,800 before versus roughly 6,200 after; Wilcoxon paired P=0.011). All reported P values were unadjusted for multiple comparisons. The study was limited by the small cohort and short follow-up, and independent validation of the study findings is required. Whether the expanded TCR clones were tumor-specific was not determined. Post-SBRT Shannon entropy and its change from baseline were lower in patients who developed distant metastases; baseline Shannon entropy was not associated with metastases. Differences in TRBV and TRBJ usage frequencies by metastasis status were reportedly observed in two V genes at baseline and in nine V and two J genes after SBRT.

No patient had a history of other malignancies or prior chemotherapy or radiotherapy, and all had node-negative disease on CT and PET/CT. At each of two time points, roughly 6 milliliters of peripheral venous blood were collected in EDTA tubes. PBMCs were isolated by Ficoll-Paque Plus density-gradient centrifugation. Right after collection, samples were placed at -80 degrees C and kept there until analysis. The TCR beta CDR3 region was amplified from genomic DNA by two rounds of multiplex PCR. In the first round of PCR, primers specific to each TRBV and TRBJ gene were used, and the primer sequences are filed in Chinese patent CN105087789A. The second PCR round used universal primers. The Roche High Pure PCR Template Preparation Kit was used to extract genomic DNA from frozen PBMCs. An Illumina HiSeq 3000 was used to sequence the libraries paired-end with 151 bp reads. Concerning the study's data processing: Raw reads lacking the multiplex PCR primer sequences were removed with CutAdapt. High-quality paired reads were merged into contigs with PEAR. By aligning each contig to reference sequences, MiXCR assigned the TRB V, D and J gene segments to that contig. To remove sequencing errors, CDR3 sequences were clustered according to base quality and sequence similarity. Diversity was measured as Shannon entropy normalized by the natural log of productive TCR sequence number. Clonality was computed as one minus the ratio of Shannon entropy to the natural log of the number of unique clonotypes. The Youden index of ROC curves was used to select progression-free survival cut-offs for repertoire metrics, and analyses were performed in R 3.5.3. The public reads were reprocessed in TCRdb via fastp at Q25 and MiXCR, keeping in-frame beta chains. Identical CDR3 protein sequences are pooled into one entry, listed with their most common genes and DNA. None of the V and J calls come from the authors' own analysis; TCRdb made them. The sample table lists tens of thousands of distinct CDR3 sequences, 43% of them with a count of one. 25% to 40% of the sample is held by the ten biggest clonotypes.

This sequence was found in a donor aged 50 or older with non-small cell lung cancer. The sequencing used PBMCs, collected before or after stereotactic body radiation therapy (not recorded which). In this chain, TRBV6-1 is recombined with TRBJ1-5; TRBD1 is a weak D gene call, 6 bases matching. The DNA reads TGTGCCAGCGGGAATGGGGGCCTTCGCCAGCCCCAGCATTTT. The encoded protein is CASGNGGLRQPQHF.